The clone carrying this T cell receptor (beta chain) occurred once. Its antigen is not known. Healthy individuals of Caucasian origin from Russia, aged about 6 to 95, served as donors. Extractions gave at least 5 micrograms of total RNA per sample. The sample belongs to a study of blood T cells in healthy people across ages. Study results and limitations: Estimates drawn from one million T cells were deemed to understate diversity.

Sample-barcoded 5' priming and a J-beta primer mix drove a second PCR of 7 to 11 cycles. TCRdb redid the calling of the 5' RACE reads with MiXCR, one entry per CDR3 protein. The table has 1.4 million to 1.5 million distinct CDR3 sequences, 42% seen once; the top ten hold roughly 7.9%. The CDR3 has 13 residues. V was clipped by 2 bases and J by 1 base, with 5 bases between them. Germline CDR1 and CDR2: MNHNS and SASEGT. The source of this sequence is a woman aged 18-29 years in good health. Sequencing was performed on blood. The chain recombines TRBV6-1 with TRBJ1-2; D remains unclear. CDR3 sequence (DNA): TGTGCCAGCAGTGAACAGATTAACTATGGCTACACCTTC. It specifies CASSEQINYGYTF.